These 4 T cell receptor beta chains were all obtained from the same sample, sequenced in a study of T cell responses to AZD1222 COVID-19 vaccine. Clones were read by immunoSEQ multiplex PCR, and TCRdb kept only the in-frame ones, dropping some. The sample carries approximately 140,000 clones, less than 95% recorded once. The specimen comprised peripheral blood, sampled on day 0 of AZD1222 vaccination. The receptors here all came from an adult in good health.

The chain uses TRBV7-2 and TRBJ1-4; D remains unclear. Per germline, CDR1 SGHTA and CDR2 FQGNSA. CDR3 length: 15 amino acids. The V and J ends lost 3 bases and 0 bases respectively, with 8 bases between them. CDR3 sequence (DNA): TGTGCCAGCAGCTTTCTGGCAGCAACTAATGAAAAACTGTTTTTT. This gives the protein CASSFLAATNEKLFF.

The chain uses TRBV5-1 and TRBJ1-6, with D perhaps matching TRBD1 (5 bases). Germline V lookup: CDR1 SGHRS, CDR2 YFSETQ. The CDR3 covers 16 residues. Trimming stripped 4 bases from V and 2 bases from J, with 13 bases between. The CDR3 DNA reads TGCGCCAGCAGCACACAGCAGGGCGCCTATAATTCACCCCTCCACTTT. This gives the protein CASSTQQGAYNSPLHF. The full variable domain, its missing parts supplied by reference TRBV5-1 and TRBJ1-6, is KAGVTQTPRYLIKTRGQQVTLSCSPISGHRSVSWYQQTPGQGLQFLFEYFSETQRNKGNFPGRFSGRQFSNSRSEMNVSTLELGDSALYLCASSTQQGAYNSPLHFGNGTRLTVT.

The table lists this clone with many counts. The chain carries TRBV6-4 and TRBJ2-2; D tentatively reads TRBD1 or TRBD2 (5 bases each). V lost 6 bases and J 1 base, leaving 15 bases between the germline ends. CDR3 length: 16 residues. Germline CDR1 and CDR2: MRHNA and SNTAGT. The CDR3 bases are TGTGCCAGCAGCAAATCCGGGACGGAGAACACCGGGGAGCTGTTTTTT. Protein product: CASSKSGTENTGELFF.

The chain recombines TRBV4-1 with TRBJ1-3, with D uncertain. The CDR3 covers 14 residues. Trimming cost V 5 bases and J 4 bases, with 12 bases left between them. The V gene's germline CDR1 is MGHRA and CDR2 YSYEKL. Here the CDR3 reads CASSLLSQGNTIYF. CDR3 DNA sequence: TGCGCCAGCAGCTTACTTTCACAGGGAAACACCATATATTTT.